The present T cell receptor (beta chain) was sequenced within a study of shared clonotypes between healthy human individuals (dated by TCRdb to the early 2020s). In terms of the full investigation: The cohort comprised two women and a few men aged 18 to 49 years. Per donor, three plates each were used for CD4 naive and CD4 memory, two for CD8 naive, and one for CD8 memory. Between about 0.8 and 9.5 billion PBMCs per donor were obtained by leukapheresis. To estimate repertoire size and how much clonotypes are shared between individuals, the study performed deep sequencing of blood TCR repertoires from five healthy adults. To increase sequencing depth and limit assay-specific biases, different laboratories used diverse techniques to prepare libraries and sequence TCR repertoires.

The study at large found these results: Pairwise subsampling led to the expectation that sequencing depth would affect the degree of clonotype sharing among donors. Estimated clonotype richness was generally larger for naive than for memory subsets. Higher generation probabilities were observed for clonotypes shared by all four sorted-subset donors than for non-shared clonotypes. The small number of donors limited the genetic and exposure-history diversity represented. Sharing across a handful of donors was observed for 5% to 6.5% of naive CD4, 3% to 4% of naive CD8, about 2.3% of memory CD4, and about 0.4% of memory CD8 clonotypes. Rarefaction of sorted-subset datasets indicated incomplete sequencing despite the large sequencing depth. Sampling was limited to blood, and TCR repertoires in tissue likely differ from TCR repertoires in blood.

Healthy HIV-negative adults with no recently reported acute infections or vaccinations were included as donors. Every donor was a Caucasian adult residing in Nashville, Tennessee, USA. Magnetic negative selection was used to enrich CD4+ T cells, after which naive cells were positively selected on CD45RA and the negative fraction became the memory subset. Blood was collected by leukapheresis, and PBMCs were isolated by Ficoll-Histopaque density gradient centrifugation and then cryopreserved in liquid nitrogen vapor phase. Analytical flow cytometry was used to check the purity and quantity of each magnetically sorted T cell population. Each sorted fraction had its genomic DNA isolated and then quantified by UV absorbance on a Nanodrop 2000c. TCR CDR3 regions were amplified from genomic DNA by multiplex PCR using the deep immunoSEQ assay. Extracted genomic DNA from each cell subset was spread evenly across all wells of several immunoSEQ 96-well plates, with each plate serving as a replicate. For sorted subsets, each replicate PCR was loaded with around 220 ng genomic DNA, equivalent to some 31,000 T cell genomes. Purified libraries were quantified with a Qubit 3.0 fluorometer, sized on a Bioanalyzer 2100, and re-quantified with the KAPA Library Quantification kit. A separate single-read 150-cycle Illumina NextSeq 550 flow cell was used to sequence each immunoSEQ 96-well plate. On the authors' methods: Because the immunoSEQ output included only junctional sequences and no quality scores, the filtering could not be the same as the filtering used for full-length reads. To assign V/J genes and CDR3, sequences were annotated against IMGT germline references using PyIR, a Python wrapper for IgBLAST v1.9. Reads with weak V/J assignments (E-value above 1e-6), missing CDR3, stop codons, out-of-frame junctions, or ambiguous translated residues were removed. V3J clonotypes were defined by identical inferred V gene, J gene, and CDR3 amino acid sequence. Percentage overlap between repertoires was calculated by dividing the number of shared unique clonotypes by the size of the smaller repertoire. Three approaches were used to assess repertoire richness: RTK rarefaction, the Chao1 estimator, and Recon v2.1 estimates of unobserved clonotypes. For all TCRbeta clonotypes obtained by the gDNA method from a handful of donors, generation probabilities were computed with OLGA. TCRdb's version of the immuneACCESS table is confined to in-frame rearrangements and falls short of the full clone set. An unresolved V gene accounts for under half of the shortfall where checked; the remainder is of unknown origin. The DNA gave D and trimming, while V, J and clone size come from that table. Here the sample has 1,500,000 or so clones; approximately 98.5% occur a single time. Approximately 0.4% of the sample goes to the ten largest clones.

The CDR3 measures 16 amino acids from cysteine to phenylalanine. The entry retains the CDR3 DNA only, 48 bases that are in frame from base 1. Trimming leaves V shorter by 6 bases and J shorter by 0 bases, with the junction holding 8 bases beyond the gene matches. The germline V gene gives CDR1 as SGHRS and CDR2 as YFSETQ. Remarks on this clone: Its antigen specificity is not known. Base qualities were left out, and no much larger clone turns up one base away.

The material sequenced was naive CD4+ T cells sorted from blood. The cell subset or site label corresponds to: CD45RA+ positively selected. The sequence was obtained from a man younger than 45 in good health. This sequence uses TRBV5-1 and TRBJ2-3; the junction holds 9 bases that match TRBD2. CDR3 region: CASTKTSGSSTDTQYF. The DNA sequence follows: TGCGCCAGCACTAAAACTAGCGGGTCTAGCACAGATACGCAGTATTTT.